These 21 T cell receptor beta chains were all obtained from the same sample, sequenced in a study of blood T cell repertoires in COVID-19. TCRdb's table, derived via immunoSEQ multiplex PCR, lists solely in-frame clones and lacks some. The table shows about 200,000 clones, with about 88% occurring only once. Sequencing was carried out using peripheral blood. The receptors stem from a man in his fifties with COVID-19, enrolled during active disease.

The table lists this clone with a few counts. The V gene is TRBV4-2, the J gene TRBJ1-2; 8 bases are shared with TRBD1. The CDR3 contains 15 residues. V shed 0 bases and J 5 bases; nucleotides not matched to a gene: 5. Germline CDR1 reads LGHNA; CDR2 reads YNFKEQ. CDR3 sequence reads: CASSQDRTGRYGYTF. CDR3 nucleotide sequence: TGTGCCAGCAGCCAAGACCGGACAGGGAGATATGGCTACACCTTC.

This clone was seen more than once but under ten times. The chain uses TRBV6-2 or TRBV6-3 and TRBJ1-5; D is unresolved. Germline assignment: CDR1 MNHEY and CDR2 SVGEGT. The V end lost 0 bases, the J end lost 0 bases, and 6 bases lay between the germline ends. The CDR3 is made up of 15 amino acids. The CDR3 region has the DNA TGTGCCAGCAGTTACTCGCCAGATAGCAATCAGCCCCAGCATTTT. Its protein is CASSYSPDSNQPQHF.

This clone was seen once. V gene TRBV18 combines with J gene TRBJ2-3, with D possibly matching TRBD2 (5 bases). The CDR3 has 15 residues. Germline V gene sequence: CDR1 KGHSH, CDR2 LQKENI. Trimming took 4 bases from V and 2 from J, leaving 13 bases between them. The CDR3 loop is CASSRNGGSTDTQYF. CDR3 nucleotides: TGTGCCAGCTCACGTAATGGAGGTTCCACAGATACGCAGTATTTT.

The chain couples TRBV7-2 to TRBJ1-2; 11 bases agree with TRBD1. V gave up 1 base and J gave up 6 bases; unmatched junction bases: 13. Germline-derived CDR1 and CDR2 are SGHTA and FQGNSA. This CDR3 has 18 amino acids. CDR3 protein: CASSLEGWGTGGVHGYTF. The CDR3 DNA follows: TGTGCCAGCAGCTTAGAGGGTTGGGGGACAGGGGGTGTTCATGGCTACACCTTC.

CDR3 sequence: CASSDAGGGLSEKLFF. The CDR3 DNA follows: TGTGCCAGCAGTGATGCGGGCGGGGGGCTTAGTGAAAAACTGTTTTTT. V and J are TRBV6-1 and TRBJ1-4; D is perhaps TRBD1 (6 bases). CDR3 size: 16 residues. V was clipped by 3 bases and J by 7 bases, with 18 bases between them. The germline V gene has CDR1 MNHNS and CDR2 SASEGT.

The count of this clone is one. The V and J genes are TRBV3-1 (or the pseudogene TRBV3-2) and TRBJ1-5; D is unresolved. The CDR3 spans 14 residues. Germline assignment: CDR1 LGHDT and CDR2 YNNKEL (reference sequence). Trimming took 4 bases from V and 1 from J, leaving 8 bases between them. The CDR3 region is CASSPTRSNQPQHF. CDR3 bases: TGTGCCAGCAGCCCGACAAGGAGCAATCAGCCCCAGCATTTT.

The DNA for the CDR3 is TGTGCCAGCAGCTTGGGTTGGGCAGGGGTTTCACCCCTCCACTTT. Encoded protein: CASSLGWAGVSPLHF. This sequence joins TRBV5-6 and TRBJ1-6; TRBD1 might be the D (6 bases). The CDR3 covers 15 residues. CDR1 and CDR2 from the germline V gene are SGHDT and YYEEEE. The ends were cut back, 0 bases at V and 9 bases at J, with 13 bases in the middle.

V and J are TRBV7-6 and TRBJ1-5; D is undetermined. This CDR3 spans 16 amino acids. Germline CDR1 is SGHVS and CDR2 is FNYEAQ. The V end lost 5 bases, the J end lost 0 bases, and 14 bases lay between the germline ends. DNA for the CDR3: TGTGCCAGCAGCCCAGAGGGCCAGTATAGCAATCAGCCCCAGCATTTT. It codes for CASSPEGQYSNQPQHF. The full variable domain, its missing parts supplied by reference TRBV7-6 and TRBJ1-5, is GAGVSQSPRYKVTKRGQDVALRCDPISGHVSLYWYRQALGQGPEFLTYFNYEAQQDKSGLPNDRFSAERPEGSISTLTIQRTEQRDSAMYRCASSPEGQYSNQPQHFGDGTRLSIL.

The V gene is TRBV2, the J gene TRBJ1-2; D possibly corresponds to TRBD1 (6 bases). Germline-derived CDR1 and CDR2 are SNHLY and FYNNEI. The CDR3 sequence is 14 residues long. Trimming removed 5 bases at V and 8 bases at J, with 18 bases between. As DNA, the CDR3 is TGTGCCAGCAGTCCCGACTTACAGGGAAGCGGCTACACCTTC. It codes for CASSPDLQGSGYTF.

The chain recombines TRBV29-1 with TRBJ2-1; a weak D match, TRBD1 (5 bases). This CDR3 has 10 residues. Germline assignment: CDR1 SQVTM and CDR2 ANQGSEA. Between the trimmed V and J ends, which lost 5 bases and 12 bases, there was a span of 11 bases. The CDR3 protein is CSVFRQGQFF. The CDR3 nucleotides read TGCAGCGTTTTTCGGCAGGGGCAGTTCTTC.

The chain carries TRBV14 and TRBJ2-2; D remains ambiguous. This CDR3 is built from 13 residues. Looked up from germline, CDR1 is SGHDN and CDR2 is FVKESK. Trimming cost V 3 bases and J 4 bases, with 6 bases left between them. DNA for the CDR3: TGTGCCAGCAGCCAGCTTAGCACCGGGGAGCTGTTTTTT. Translation: CASSQLSTGELFF.

The chain couples TRBV11-2 to TRBJ2-1; 8 positions agree with TRBD2. CDR3 size: 16 residues. CDR1 is SGHAT and CDR2 is FQNNGV in the germline V gene. V trimming: 5 bases; J trimming: 0 bases; junction bases outside the gene matches: 6. Written as DNA, the CDR3 is TGTGCCAGCAGCCGGGTTAGCGGGAACTCCTACAATGAGCAGTTCTTC. This translates into CASSRVSGNSYNEQFF.

This sequence joins TRBV20-1 and TRBJ1-2; D is unresolved. Germline V CDR1 and CDR2: DFQATT, SNEGSKA (reference sequence). This CDR3 region has 11 residues. The V end lost 5 bases, the J end lost 4 bases, and 8 bases lay between the germline ends. CDR3 sequence reads: CSAESPYGYTF. In DNA, the CDR3 is TGCAGTGCTGAGTCACCCTATGGCTACACCTTC.

This clone appeared many times. This chain connects TRBV6-1 to TRBJ2-5; 11 bases match TRBD2. Germline V gives CDR1 MNHNS, CDR2 SASEGT. V was pared by 1 base and J by 4 bases, with 2 bases of the junction left unmatched. The CDR3 covers 15 residues. CDR3 DNA sequence: TGTGCCAGCAGTGAAGTAGCGGGGGGGGTAGAGACCCAGTACTTC. Amino acid sequence: CASSEVAGGVETQYF.

This sequence joins TRBV11-2 and TRBJ2-1, with D perhaps TRBD2 (6 bases). V was pared by 4 bases and J by 7 bases, with 20 bases between. Germline V lookup: CDR1 SGHAT, CDR2 FQNNGV. The CDR3 is 16 residues long. The CDR3 sequence is CASSSSGSGLWNEQFF. The CDR3 DNA reads TGTGCCAGCAGCTCTTCGGGTAGCGGCCTATGGAATGAGCAGTTCTTC.

V gene TRBV6-5 combines with J gene TRBJ2-5, with 7 bases fitting TRBD2. CDR3 size: 14 residues. Germline lookup yields CDR1 MNHEY and CDR2 SVGAGI. V lost 2 bases and J lost 5; bases outside the gene matches: 5. Written as DNA, the CDR3 is TGTGCCAGCAGTTACGGGGAGGGCGTCGAGACCCAGTACTTC. It translates to CASSYGEGVETQYF.

The chain combines TRBV6-1 with TRBJ2-6; maybe TRBD2 (5 bases). V was pared by 3 bases and J by 1 base, with 19 bases between. Per the germline V gene, CDR1 is MNHNS and CDR2 is SASEGT. This CDR3 region has 19 residues. CDR3 bases: TGTGCCAGCAGTGAGGACTCGGGCCTTTTCTTATCTGGGGCCAACGTCCTGACTTTC. It is translated as CASSEDSGLFLSGANVLTF.

This rearrangement joins TRBV28 to TRBJ1-2, with TRBD1 as a possible D gene (6 bases). The CDR3 extends over 15 amino acids. V lost 6 bases to trimming and J lost 5 bases, with 19 bases between them. Germline CDR1 is MDHEN and CDR2 is SYDVKM. The CDR3 DNA reads TGTGCCAGCAGACAATCAACCGGGACACCTTATGGCTACACCTTC. Translated, it gives CASRQSTGTPYGYTF.

The chain recombines TRBV5-6 with TRBJ2-3; 9 bases line up with TRBD1. Trimming took 3 bases from V and 4 from J; bases not matched to a gene: 18. The germline gives CDR1 SGHDT, CDR2 YYEEEE. This CDR3 spans 19 amino acids. CDR3 in DNA: TGTGCCAGCAGCTCAATTAAAAGAACAGGGGGCAGAGGGGCAGATACGCAGTATTTT. Translation: CASSSIKRTGGRGADTQYF.

This clone was recorded a few times. V usage is TRBV21-1 and J usage is TRBJ2-1; the table assigns TRBD2, which was not confirmed against the DNA. TRBV21-1 is assigned pseudogene status. The CDR3 extends over 17 amino acids. DNA for the CDR3: TGTGCCAGCAGCAAAGCCCCTCTTCTTGACTGTCACAATGAGCAGTTCTTC. Its translation is CASSKAPLLDCHNEQFF.

The chain employs TRBV5-4 and TRBJ2-7; a weak D match, TRBD1 (6 bases). The germline gives CDR1 SGHNT, CDR2 YYREEE (reference sequence). Trimming cost V 0 bases and J 7 bases, with 11 bases left between them. There are 13 residues in the CDR3. Written as DNA, the CDR3 is TGTGCCAGCAGCTTGGTACAGGGTCGGGAGCAGTACTTC. Its translation is CASSLVQGREQYF.